These 11 T cell receptor beta chains were all obtained from the same sample, sequenced in a study of T cell changes during pregnancy in multiple sclerosis. Produced via immunoSEQ multiplex PCR; TCRdb's table is partial and in-frame only. The data show around 95,000 clones, approximately 93% seen once. Sequences were derived from peripheral blood, sampled after pregnancy. These receptors originate from a female donor in good health, enrolled as a control in a pregnancy study.

The chain combines TRBV28 with TRBJ2-7, with D maybe TRBD2 (6 bases). The CDR3 loop spans 15 amino acids. Germline assignment: CDR1 MDHEN and CDR2 SYDVKM. Trimming stripped 5 bases from V and 2 bases from J, with 16 bases between. Written as DNA, the CDR3 is TGTGCCAGCAGTACAACCGGGACTCTTACCTACGAGCAGTACTTC. This codes for CASSTTGTLTYEQYF.

The chain uses TRBV28 and TRBJ2-5; D possibly corresponds to TRBD1 (5 bases). Germline V gene lookup returns CDR1 MDHEN and CDR2 SYDVKM. Trimming cost V 3 bases and J 1 base, with 6 bases left between them. The CDR3 is 13 amino acids. The CDR3 protein is CASSFDSQETQYF. CDR3 coding DNA: TGTGCCAGCAGTTTCGACAGCCAAGAGACCCAGTACTTC. Drawing the rest from reference TRBV28 and TRBJ2-5, the complete variable domain is DVKVTQSSRYLVKRTGEKVFLECVQDMDHENMFWYRQDPGLGLRLIYFSYDVKMKEKGDIPEGYSVSREKKERFSLILESASTNQTSMYLCASSFDSQETQYFGPGTRLLVL.

The genes are TRBV12-5 and TRBJ2-7; D is possibly TRBD2 (5 bases). Germline-derived CDR1 and CDR2 are LGHNT and FRNRAP. V lost 3 bases to trimming and J lost 7 bases, with 10 bases between them. CDR3 length equals 12 residues. CDR3 sequence: CASGFGLREQYF. DNA of the CDR3: TGTGCTAGTGGTTTCGGACTTCGGGAGCAGTACTTC.

V gene TRBV5-1 combines with J gene TRBJ2-3, with D possibly matching TRBD2 (5 bases). The CDR3 is 16 residues long. The germline CDR1 and CDR2 sequences are SGHRS and YFSETQ. The germline V and J ends were trimmed by 4 bases and 1 base, with 16 bases remaining between them. The CDR3 loop is CASSAPAVLRTDTQYF. CDR3 bases: TGCGCCAGCAGCGCCCCAGCGGTTCTCCGCACAGATACGCAGTATTTT.

J is TRBJ2-3 and V is TRBV20-1; D not resolved. Germline loops: CDR1 DFQATT, CDR2 SNEGSKA (reference sequence). Trimming removed 6 bases at V and 10 bases at J, with 11 bases between. The CDR3 has 10 residues. The CDR3 loop is CSALRVSQYF. The CDR3 nucleotides read TGCAGTGCCCTTCGGGTGTCGCAGTATTTT.

The V and J genes are TRBV19 and TRBJ2-2, with D possibly matching TRBD1 (5 bases). The CDR3 contains 15 residues. Trimming took off 8 bases at V and 4 bases at J, with 17 bases between the two ends. CDR1 is LNHDA and CDR2 is SQIVND in the germline V gene (reference sequence). CDR3 loop: CASVSAGLGTGELFF. CDR3 in DNA: TGTGCCAGTGTATCGGCAGGGCTCGGCACCGGGGAGCTGTTTTTT.

The chain joins TRBV9 to TRBJ2-2; no clear D gene. The germline V and J ends were trimmed by 7 bases and 1 base, with 11 bases remaining between them. The length of the CDR3 is 14 residues. The V gene's germline CDR1 is SGDLS and CDR2 YYNGEE. In nucleotides, the CDR3 is TGTGCCAGCGGCTGGCGGCTGAACACCGGGGAGCTGTTTTTT. Protein product: CASGWRLNTGELFF.

The V and J genes are TRBV15 and TRBJ2-1; D uncertain. Trimming cost V 1 base and J 5 bases, with 9 bases left between them. Germline loops: CDR1 LNHNV, CDR2 YYDKDF (reference sequence). This CDR3 contains 14 residues. DNA for the CDR3: TGTGCCACCAGCAGAGGTCCCGAGGACAATGAGCAGTTCTTC. Amino acids: CATSRGPEDNEQFF.

This CDR3 is CASSLHREIENTEAFF. In nucleotides, the CDR3 is TGTGCCAGCAGCTTGCACAGGGAGATCGAAAACACTGAAGCTTTCTTT. The rearrangement links TRBV5-4 to TRBJ1-1; a weak D match, TRBD1 (6 bases). Germline CDR1 SGHNT, CDR2 YYREEE (reference sequence). V lost 1 base and J 2 bases, leaving 15 bases between the germline ends. The CDR3 totals 16 residues.

The chain joins TRBV2 to TRBJ2-2, with D possibly being TRBD2 (5 bases). This CDR3 is built from 14 residues. Germline CDR1 and CDR2: SNHLY and FYNNEI. V was pared by 8 bases and J by 7 bases, with 17 bases between. CDR3 nucleotide sequence: TGTGCCAGCGCCGCCCAAGGAGGATACGGGGAGCTGTTTTTT. Its protein product is CASAAQGGYGELFF.

This chain links TRBV6-5 with TRBJ2-3; D gene ambiguous. V was trimmed by 2 bases and J by 3 bases, leaving 6 bases between them. The germline V gene has CDR1 MNHEY and CDR2 SVGAGI. The CDR3 contains 13 residues. CDR3: CASSYQRTDTQYF. The CDR3 DNA sequence: TGTGCCAGCAGTTACCAGAGGACAGATACGCAGTATTTT.